This T cell receptor beta chain was identified in a study of technical replicates of blood from several donors. The repertoire was sequenced with immunoSEQ multiplex PCR; TCRdb's copy has only in-frame clones and lacks some. Among tens of thousands of clones listed, under 98% were seen once. Germline V gene sequence: CDR1 ENHRY, CDR2 SYGVKD. V lost 5 bases, J lost 3 bases, and 4 bases stayed unmatched. This CDR3 is built from 16 residues. The sequenced sample consisted of T cells isolated from PBMCs. The genes are TRBV10-3 and TRBJ2-3; 14 bases fit TRBD2. The receptor was derived from a human donor in good health. CDR3 sequence: CAISRLAGGHTDTQYF. CDR3 DNA sequence: TGTGCCATCAGTCGACTAGCGGGAGGGCATACAGATACGCAGTATTTT.